The rows below give T cell receptor beta chains drawn from one sample of a study of CD8+CD57+ T cells in acquired aplastic anemia. One entry per CDR3 protein results from TCRdb running MiXCR on the reads. The table records about 150,000 distinct CDR3 sequences, approximately 52% of them present only once. Material for sequencing was sorted CD4+, CD8+, or CD8+CD57+ T cells (not recorded which) from PBMCs. The receptors derive from a human donor with aplastic anemia. Both conserved end residues are part of each CDR3. A D gene is named only where the DNA matches it firmly. Where a row states a size, it is once, few, many or the class of an expanded clone; other rows omit it.

j_call | d_call | clone_size | v_call | cdr3_aa | cdr3_nt
TRBJ2-6 | TRBD2 | . | TRBV19 | CASKFAGDNVLTF | TGTGCCAGTAAGTTTGCGGGGGACAACGTCCTGACTTTC
TRBJ2-2 | . | . | TRBV10-3 | CAIMGQTPRGGNTGELFF | TGTGCCATCATGGGACAGACCCCACGGGGAGGGAACACCGGGGAGCTGTTTTTT
TRBJ2-1 | . | many | TRBV13 | CASSLGQSKVEQFF | TGTGCCAGCAGCTTAGGGCAGAGTAAGGTTGAGCAGTTCTTC
TRBJ1-6 | TRBD1 | few | TRBV19 | CASSMLGQGAKNSPLHF | TGTGCCAGTAGTATGTTGGGACAGGGGGCGAAAAATTCACCCCTCCACTTT
TRBJ2-1 | TRBD2 | many | TRBV9 | CASSVSGGANNEQFF | TGTGCCAGCAGCGTTAGCGGGGGGGCAAACAATGAGCAGTTCTTC
TRBJ2-7 | . | few | TRBV2 | CASSVRNEQYF | TGTGCCAGCAGTGTTAGGAACGAGCAGTACTTC
TRBJ1-1 | TRBD1 | . | TRBV15 | CATSSPFEGAVRAFF | TGTGCCACCAGCAGCCCTTTTGAGGGGGCGGTCCGGGCTTTCTTT
TRBJ2-1 | TRBD2 | . | TRBV29-1 | CSVASGSSYNEQFF | TGCAGCGTTGCAAGCGGGAGCTCCTACAATGAGCAGTTCTTC
TRBJ1-6 | . | . | TRBV5-1 | CASSLEGTPNSPLHF | TGCGCCAGCAGCTTGGAGGGGACACCCAATTCACCCCTCCACTTT
TRBJ2-3 | . | . | TRBV29-1 | CSVHQGTMYF | TGCAGCGTTCACCAGGGGACCATGTATTTT
TRBJ1-1 | . | many | TRBV11-1 | CASSLWWQGSPQLKVMNTEAFF | TGTGCCAGCAGCTTATGGTGGCAGGGGTCGCCACAGTTGAAAGTGATGAACACTGAAGCTTTCTTT
TRBJ1-3 | TRBD1 | . | TRBV20-1 | CSASYGQVSGNTIYF | TGCAGTGCTAGCTATGGACAGGTCTCTGGAAACACCATATATTTT
TRBJ2-7 | . | . | TRBV10-1 | CASSARDLAYEQYF | TGCGCCAGCAGCGCGCGGGACTTAGCTTACGAGCAGTACTTC
TRBJ1-1 | TRBD1 | many | TRBV7-6 | CASSSPGQGSVSSEAFF | TGTGCCAGCAGCTCTCCGGGACAGGGCTCGGTTAGCTCTGAAGCTTTCTTT
TRBJ2-2 | TRBD1 | . | TRBV6-2/TRBV6-3 | CASSPGTGFTGELFF | TGTGCCAGCAGCCCCGGGACAGGATTTACCGGGGAGCTGTTTTTT
TRBJ2-1 | . | few | TRBV19 | CASNGGREQFF | TGTGCCAGTAACGGGGGGCGTGAGCAGTTCTTC
TRBJ1-1 | . | . | TRBV19 | CASNVASWGDTEAFF | TGTGCCAGTAACGTCGCCTCATGGGGGGACACTGAAGCTTTCTTT
TRBJ2-7 | . | many | TRBV11-1 | CASSLNPPGAEIYEQYF | TGTGCCAGCAGCTTAAACCCTCCAGGGGCTGAAATCTACGAGCAGTACTTC